These 32 T cell receptor beta chains were all obtained from the same sample, sequenced in a study of cytomegalovirus exposure and HLA in healthy donors. A multiplex PCR was run with 60 Vbeta primers and 13 Jbeta primers. Clones were read by immunoSEQ multiplex PCR, and TCRdb kept only the in-frame ones, dropping some. The sample contains 84,000 or so clones, 60% to 80% of which appear only once. The sample was PBMCs. These receptors came from a boy younger than 18 in good health and CMV-seronegative.

The V gene is TRBV19, the J gene TRBJ2-7, with a tentative D call TRBD2 (6 bases). Trimming took 7 bases from V and 2 from J, leaving 12 bases between them. Germline V CDR1 and CDR2: LNHDA, SQIVND (reference sequence). This CDR3 comprises 13 residues. CDR3 loop: CASTSGTPYEQYF. DNA of the CDR3: TGTGCCAGTACCAGTGGGACTCCCTACGAGCAGTACTTC.

The chain couples TRBV4-3 to TRBJ1-5; the D is unclear. Germline values: CDR1 LGHNA, CDR2 YSLEER. CDR3 length: 14 amino acids. V lost 1 base and J lost 7, with 11 bases in between. The CDR3 region is CASSQVGERQPQHF. In nucleotides, the CDR3 is TGCGCCAGCAGCCAAGTCGGGGAGAGGCAGCCCCAGCATTTT.

This clone was recorded once. The DNA for the CDR3 is TGCGCCAGCTCGGGACAGGGGGCAAACGAGCAGTACTTC. It translates to CASSGQGANEQYF. The rearrangement uses TRBV5-1 and TRBJ2-7, with TRBD1 identical over 12 bases. V shed 7 bases, J shed 5 bases, and the junction held 4 bases outside the gene matches. The CDR3 totals 13 residues. From germline, CDR1 is SGHRS and CDR2 YFSETQ.

This clone was seen more than once but under ten times. This chain joins TRBV7-9 and TRBJ2-7; 7 positions match TRBD2. Germline V gives CDR1 SEHNR, CDR2 FQNEAQ (reference sequence). V lost 4 bases and J lost 6; bases outside the gene matches: 15. The CDR3 has 16 amino acids. The CDR3 region is CASSSPRGGREGEQYF. Here the CDR3 DNA reads TGTGCCAGCAGCTCCCCACGGGGCGGAAGGGAGGGCGAGCAGTACTTC.

This clone was detected a few times. The CDR3 coding sequence is TGTGCCAGCAGCTTATCAACCGGGACAGGGAGCAATCAGCCCCAGCATTTT. It encodes CASSLSTGTGSNQPQHF. The chain uses TRBV11-1 and TRBJ1-5, with 9 nucleotides matching TRBD1. Germline V gene data show CDR1 as SGHAT and CDR2 as FQDESV (reference sequence). The CDR3 has 17 amino acids. The ends lost 2 bases at V and 1 base at J; junction bases unmatched: 6.

This chain uses TRBV14 with TRBJ1-1; D is perhaps TRBD1 (5 bases). Trimming took 4 bases from V and 0 from J, leaving 9 bases between them. The length of the CDR3 is 14 residues. CDR1 and CDR2 from the germline V gene are SGHDN and FVKESK. This chain's CDR3 is CASSRRQLNTEAFF. CDR3 nucleotide sequence: TGTGCCAGCAGCCGTCGACAGTTGAACACTGAAGCTTTCTTT.

This chain connects TRBV6-5 to TRBJ2-7, with D possibly TRBD2 on 6 matching bases. Germline V CDR1 and CDR2: MNHEY, SVGAGI. With 3 bases removed from V and 6 bases from J, the gap between germline ends came to 12 bases. The CDR3 contains 13 residues. The CDR3 reads CASSYGAGREQYF. CDR3 nucleotide sequence: TGTGCCAGCAGTTATGGAGCGGGTCGCGAGCAGTACTTC.

This rearrangement joins TRBV29-1 to TRBJ2-2, with D perhaps matching TRBD2 (5 bases). Germline V gene sequence: CDR1 SQVTM, CDR2 ANQGSEA. V lost 3 bases and J 6 bases, leaving 11 bases between the germline ends. This CDR3 has 13 amino acids. The CDR3 is CSVETNWAGELFF. CDR3 in DNA: TGCAGCGTTGAGACTAATTGGGCCGGGGAGCTGTTTTTT.

J is TRBJ1-2 and V is TRBV4-3; 7 positions match TRBD1. CDR1 is LGHNA and CDR2 is YSLEER in the germline V gene. V was clipped by 4 bases and J by 6 bases; unmatched bases: 5. CDR3 size: 13 residues. CDR3 DNA sequence: TGCGCCAGCAGCCCACAGGGGCTCAATGGCTACACCTTC. This codes for CASSPQGLNGYTF.

The chain combines TRBV29-1 with TRBJ1-1; the D is unclear. Between the trimmed V and J ends, which lost 7 bases and 7 bases, there was a span of 13 bases. CDR3 length equals 11 residues. The germline V gene encodes CDR1 SQVTM and CDR2 ANQGSEA. The CDR3 nucleotides are TGCAGCGCGCGTCCCGGGATTGAAGCTTTCTTT. Its translation is CSARPGIEAFF.

This clone appeared a single time. This sequence joins TRBV9 and TRBJ1-2; the match to TRBD1 covers 10 bases. The CDR3 sequence is 17 residues long. The V segment lost 4 bases and the J segment 10 bases; nucleotides outside the gene matches: 19. CDR1 and CDR2 from the germline V gene are SGDLS and YYNGEE. The CDR3 spells CASSYRVTGGLLKDYTF. The CDR3 DNA follows: TGTGCCAGCAGCTACAGAGTGACAGGGGGCCTTTTGAAAGACTACACCTTC.

Only one count was recorded for this clone. This chain's CDR3 is CASSSGRPSNEKLFF. CDR3 nucleotide sequence: TGTGCCAGCAGCTCCGGGAGGCCGTCTAATGAAAAACTGTTTTTT. The chain links TRBV7-8 to TRBJ1-4; D gene uncertain. Germline V gene lookup returns CDR1 SGHVS and CDR2 FQNEAQ. This CDR3 contains 15 residues. V was trimmed by 4 bases and J by 3 bases, leaving 12 bases between them. Filled out from reference TRBV7-8 and TRBJ1-4, the complete variable domain reads GAGVSQSPRYKVAKRGQDVALRCDPISGHVSLFWYQQALGQGPEFLTYFQNEAQLDKSGLPSDRFFAERPEGSVSTLKIQRTQQEDSAVYLCASSSGRPSNEKLFFGSGTQLSVL.

This chain connects TRBV7-9 to TRBJ1-1, with D possibly being TRBD1 (6 bases). The CDR3 runs to 15 residues. Between the trimmed V and J ends, which lost 5 bases and 0 bases, there was a span of 13 bases. Germline values: CDR1 SEHNR, CDR2 FQNEAQ (reference sequence). The CDR3 reads CASSGRDIMNTEAFF. CDR3 DNA: TGTGCCAGCAGCGGCAGGGACATCATGAACACTGAAGCTTTCTTT.

The chain combines TRBV25-1 with TRBJ2-7; 7 nucleotides align to TRBD1. V shed 7 bases and J 2 bases; nucleotides not matched to a gene: 5. This CDR3 is built from 13 residues. Per germline, CDR1 MGHDK and CDR2 SYGVNS. This CDR3 reads CASTNTGAYEQYF. The CDR3 region has the DNA TGTGCCAGCACCAATACAGGGGCCTACGAGCAGTACTTC.

The V gene is TRBV7-2, the J gene TRBJ2-7, with 7 bases fitting TRBD2. The V gene end was trimmed by 2 bases and the J gene end by 3 bases; junction bases not matched to a gene: 10. This CDR3 comprises 16 residues. Germline V gives CDR1 SGHTA, CDR2 FQGNSA. The CDR3 sequence is CASSLKSSAGDYEQYF. The CDR3, as DNA: TGTGCCAGCAGCTTAAAATCGTCGGCGGGGGACTACGAGCAGTACTTC.

V is TRBV7-2 and J is TRBJ1-5, with a weak D call TRBD1 (6 bases). This CDR3 region has 15 residues. Looked up from germline, CDR1 is SGHTA and CDR2 is FQGNSA. V was shortened by 7 bases and J by 5 bases, with 18 bases between the two germline ends. DNA for the CDR3: TGTGCCAGCACCCCAGAGGGAGGGGGGCATCAGCCCCAGCATTTT. Translation: CASTPEGGGHQPQHF.

The CDR3 DNA sequence: TGTGCCAGCAGTGTACGGACAGGAGCCACTCTTTATAGCAATCAGCCCCAGCATTTT. This gives the protein CASSVRTGATLYSNQPQHF. The chain uses TRBV6-1 and TRBJ1-5; 7 positions agree with TRBD1. This CDR3 is built from 19 residues. Germline CDR1 reads MNHNS; CDR2 reads SASEGT. Germline trimming cut 4 bases from V and 0 bases from J; bases unmatched to any gene: 15.

The chain's CDR3 is CASSELSVPKQGPLSYEQYF. The CDR3 nucleotides are TGTGCCAGCAGTGAATTGAGCGTCCCGAAACAGGGGCCGCTCTCCTACGAGCAGTACTTC. This sequence joins TRBV6-1 and TRBJ2-7, with TRBD1 matching 7 bases. The CDR3 spans 20 residues. Germline V gene data show CDR1 as MNHNS and CDR2 as SASEGT. V lost 2 bases and J lost 0; bases outside the gene matches: 19.

The CDR3 loop reads CAWRRRGSGNTIYF. The CDR3 nucleotides read TGTGCCTGGCGGCGCAGGGGGTCTGGAAACACCATATATTTT. This chain connects TRBV30 to TRBJ1-3; 7 bases are a match to TRBD1. Germline V gene lookup returns CDR1 GTSNPN and CDR2 SVGIG (reference sequence). CDR3 length: 14 residues. Trimming removed 5 bases from V and 1 base from J; junction bases left unmatched: 5.

The rearrangement uses TRBV6-5 and TRBJ2-7; D gene unclear. This CDR3 is 14 amino acids long. Trimming shortened V by 6 bases and J by 0 bases, and 12 bases separated the two germline ends. Germline CDR1 MNHEY, CDR2 SVGAGI. Written as DNA, the CDR3 is TGTGCCAGCAGATGGTGGCAGGACTCCTACGAGCAGTACTTC. Amino acids: CASRWWQDSYEQYF.

The chain links TRBV6-1 to TRBJ2-1; weak D call: TRBD2 (6 bases). The ends were cut back, 4 bases at V and 4 bases at J, with 20 bases in the middle. From germline, CDR1 is MNHNS and CDR2 SASEGT. The CDR3 has 17 residues. CDR3 amino acids: CASSAWGWGGGYNEQFF. The CDR3 DNA reads as TGTGCCAGCAGTGCCTGGGGCTGGGGAGGAGGTTACAATGAGCAGTTCTTC.

The rearrangement joins TRBV7-3 to TRBJ2-2, with 8 bases matching TRBD2. This CDR3 has 15 residues. CDR1 is SGHTA and CDR2 is FQGTGA in the germline V gene. V was clipped by 8 bases and J by 4 bases; unmatched bases: 9. CDR3 sequence: CASGLGSGSTGELFF. CDR3 nucleotide sequence: TGTGCCAGCGGCCTCGGGAGCGGGAGCACCGGGGAGCTGTTTTTT.

The chain has TRBV30 and TRBJ1-1; 7 bases are shared with TRBD1. The length of the CDR3 is 19 residues. J gave up 4 bases and V 3 bases, and 23 bases lay outside the gene matches. Looked up from germline, CDR1 is GTSNPN and CDR2 is SVGIG (reference sequence). CDR3 nucleotides: TGTGCCTGGAGCCATCGTTCGGTGAGACTACAGGGGATCGGCACTGAAGCTTTCTTT. This codes for CAWSHRSVRLQGIGTEAFF.

The chain joins TRBV6-1 to TRBJ2-1; 10 bases agree with TRBD1. Germline loops: CDR1 MNHNS, CDR2 SASEGT. The CDR3 contains 15 residues. Trimming at V came to 4 bases and at J to 10 bases, leaving 10 bases not matched to a gene. Here the CDR3 reads CASSVFGQGVHEQFF. The CDR3 nucleotides read TGTGCCAGCAGTGTTTTCGGACAGGGGGTCCACGAGCAGTTCTTC.

The chain links TRBV5-4 to TRBJ2-2; no firm D call. Germline assignment: CDR1 SGHNT and CDR2 YYREEE (reference sequence). This CDR3 is 13 amino acids long. V was shortened by 4 bases and J by 1 base, with 5 bases between the two germline ends. CDR3: CASSRGNTGELFF. CDR3 coding DNA: TGTGCCAGCAGCCGAGGGAACACCGGGGAGCTGTTTTTT.

The rearrangement joins TRBV6-5 to TRBJ1-1, with TRBD1 matching over 7 bases. Germline CDR1 and CDR2: MNHEY and SVGAGI. V gave up 6 bases and J gave up 0 bases; unmatched junction bases: 4. This CDR3 has 14 amino acids. The CDR3 loop is CASRKTGLNTEAFF. In DNA form, the CDR3 reads TGTGCCAGCAGGAAGACAGGGTTGAACACTGAAGCTTTCTTT.

The chain couples TRBV28 to TRBJ1-1; no clear D gene. This CDR3 region has 13 residues. V was cut by 7 bases and J by 0 bases, with 9 bases left in between. Germline values: CDR1 MDHEN, CDR2 SYDVKM. For the CDR3, the DNA is TGTGCCAGCAAGATCAGTCTGAACACTGAAGCTTTCTTT. Translating gives CASKISLNTEAFF.

This clone was seen a single time. The J gene is TRBJ1-5, the V gene TRBV6-1; TRBD1 agrees at 9 bases. Trimming at V came to 6 bases and at J to 6 bases, leaving 3 bases not matched to a gene. Germline CDR1 is MNHNS and CDR2 is SASEGT. The CDR3 has 13 residues. CDR3 sequence (DNA): TGTGCCAGCAGAGGACAGGGGAGTCAGCCCCAGCATTTT. It specifies CASRGQGSQPQHF.

CDR3 region: CASSRTGGNDEQYF. The CDR3 DNA follows: TGTGCCAGCAGCCGGACAGGGGGCAACGACGAGCAGTACTTC. The V call is TRBV28, the J call TRBJ2-7; 11 nucleotides line up with TRBD1. Losses at the gene ends were 6 bases for V and 5 bases for J; bases not matched to a gene: 6. Germline lookup yields CDR1 MDHEN and CDR2 SYDVKM. This CDR3 spans 14 amino acids. The variable domain in full, completed from reference TRBV28 and TRBJ2-7, reads DVKVTQSSRYLVKRTGEKVFLECVQDMDHENMFWYRQDPGLGLRLIYFSYDVKMKEKGDIPEGYSVSREKKERFSLILESASTNQTSMYLCASSRTGGNDEQYFGPGTRLTVT.

About this clone itself: The conserved final phenylalanine or tryptophan is absent from the CDR3, which likely points to a read error. V usage is TRBV30 and J usage is TRBJ2-6, with D unresolved. This CDR3 has 13 amino acids. The V gene lost 3 bases and the J gene lost 4 bases, with 7 bases spanning the gap. Per the germline V gene, CDR1 is GTSNPN and CDR2 is SVGIG (reference sequence). The DNA of the CDR3 is TGTGCCTGGAGGAGGCTAGGGGCCAACGTCCTGACTGTC. This codes for CAWRRLGANVLTV.

This clone has only a few counts. The rearrangement uses TRBV9 and TRBJ2-3; 8 nucleotides line up with TRBD2. V lost 2 bases to trimming and J lost 2 bases; unmatched junction nucleotides: 4. The CDR3 consists of 15 residues. Germline V gene data show CDR1 as SGDLS and CDR2 as YYNGEE. The CDR3 region has the DNA TGTGCCAGCAGCGTCTCTAGCGGGTTCACAGATACGCAGTATTTT. Translated, it gives CASSVSSGFTDTQYF.

The chain joins TRBV2 to TRBJ1-5, with D maybe TRBD1 (5 bases). The germline V gene encodes CDR1 SNHLY and CDR2 FYNNEI. The V gene lost 6 bases and the J gene lost 4 bases, with 13 bases spanning the gap. The CDR3 consists of 14 residues. CDR3 residues: CASRWQGGNQPQHF. In DNA form, the CDR3 reads TGTGCCAGCAGGTGGCAGGGTGGAAATCAGCCCCAGCATTTT. Full variable domain (remainder filled in from reference TRBV2 and TRBJ1-5): EPEVTQTPSHQVTQMGQEVILRCVPISNHLYFYWYRQILGQKVEFLVSFYNNEISEKSEIFDDQFSVERPDGSNFTLKIRSTKLEDSAMYFCASRWQGGNQPQHFGDGTRLSIL.